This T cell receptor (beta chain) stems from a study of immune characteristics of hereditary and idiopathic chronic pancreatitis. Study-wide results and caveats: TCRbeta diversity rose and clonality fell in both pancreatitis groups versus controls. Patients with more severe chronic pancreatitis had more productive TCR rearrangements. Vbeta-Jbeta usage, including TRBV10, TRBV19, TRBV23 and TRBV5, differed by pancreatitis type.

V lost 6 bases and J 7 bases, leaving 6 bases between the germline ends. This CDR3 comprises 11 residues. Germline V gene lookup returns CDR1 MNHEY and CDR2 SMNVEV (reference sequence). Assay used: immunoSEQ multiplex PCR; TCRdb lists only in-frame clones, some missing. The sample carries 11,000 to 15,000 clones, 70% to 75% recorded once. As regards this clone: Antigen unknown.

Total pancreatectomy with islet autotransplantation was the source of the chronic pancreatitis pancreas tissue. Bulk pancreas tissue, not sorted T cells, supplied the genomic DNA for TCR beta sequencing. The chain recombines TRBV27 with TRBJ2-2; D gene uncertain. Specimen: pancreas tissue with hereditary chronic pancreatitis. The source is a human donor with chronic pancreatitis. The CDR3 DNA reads TGTGCCAGCAGGACGAACGGGGAGCTGTTTTTT. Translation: CASRTNGELFF.